This T cell receptor (beta chain) was identified during a study of T cell changes during pregnancy in multiple sclerosis. Germline values: CDR1 SGHVS, CDR2 FQNEAQ. CDR3 length: 14 amino acids. Deletions cut 5 bases from V and 0 bases from J, with 11 bases between. Some clones are missing from TCRdb's copy, which holds only in-frame ones; the method was immunoSEQ multiplex PCR. The sample carries roughly 87,000 clones, roughly nine tenths recorded once. This chain links TRBV7-8 with TRBJ2-7; the D gene is possibly TRBD1 (5 bases). Material: PBMCs, obtained in the first trimester of pregnancy. The receptor was derived from a female donor in good health, serving as a control in a pregnancy study. Some clones in this sample may be carry-over from other donors' samples. Here the CDR3 reads CASSPRVGSYEQYF. In nucleotides, the CDR3 is TGTGCCAGCAGCCCCAGGGTGGGCTCCTACGAGCAGTACTTC.